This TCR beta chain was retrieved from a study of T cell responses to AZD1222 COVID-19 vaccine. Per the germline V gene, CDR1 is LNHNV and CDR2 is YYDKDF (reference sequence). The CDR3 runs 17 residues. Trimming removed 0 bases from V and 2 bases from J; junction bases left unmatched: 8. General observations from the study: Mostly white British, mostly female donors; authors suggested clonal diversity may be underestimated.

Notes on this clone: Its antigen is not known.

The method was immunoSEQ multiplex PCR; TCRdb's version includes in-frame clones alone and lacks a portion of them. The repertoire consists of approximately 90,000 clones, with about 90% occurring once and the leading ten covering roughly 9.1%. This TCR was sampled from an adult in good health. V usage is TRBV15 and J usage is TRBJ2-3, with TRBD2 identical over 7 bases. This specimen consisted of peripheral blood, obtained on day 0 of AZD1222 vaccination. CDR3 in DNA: TGTGCCACCAGCAGAGAGGGAAGCGGGGATCCCACAGATACGCAGTATTTT. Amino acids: CATSREGSGDPTDTQYF.